The 28 T cell receptor beta chains below come from one sample, sequenced in a study of shared clonotypes between healthy human individuals (dated by TCRdb to about 2020). To prepare the library, the immunoSEQ multiplex PCR assay was applied. In TCRdb, the immuneACCESS table is reduced to in-frame sequences with V and J assigned. These tables do not hold every clone; where another copy was compared, an unresolved V gene accounts for under half, and the others remain unexplained. The sample records under 2,500,000 clones, 90% to 96% of which are singletons. More than 0.1% of the sample belongs to the ten largest clones. The sample consisted of naive CD4+ T cells sorted from blood. The label giving this sample's cell subset or site can be read as: CD45RA+ positively selected. These receptors all stem from a young man in good health.

The chain joins TRBV6-5 to TRBJ2-3; TRBD1 might be the D (5 bases). Germline values: CDR1 MNHEY, CDR2 SVGAGI. Deletions cut 2 bases from V and 6 bases from J, with 12 bases between. The CDR3 totals 14 residues. CDR3 bases: TGTGCCAGCAGTTACAGGGTAGCAGGGGATACGCAGTATTTT. Translation: CASSYRVAGDTQYF.

This chain links TRBV28 with TRBJ1-3, with D uncertain. This CDR3 region has 13 residues. The V end was cut by 5 bases, the J end by 12 bases, with 17 bases between. Germline V gene lookup returns CDR1 MDHEN and CDR2 SYDVKM. As DNA, the CDR3 is TGTGCCAGCAGTCCCCCGATGCCCCCAGGCATATATTTT. It yields the protein CASSPPMPPGIYF.

V gene TRBV5-4 combines with J gene TRBJ2-2; D may be TRBD1 (5 bases). V was shortened by 1 base and J by 1 base, with 8 bases between the two germline ends. Germline values: CDR1 SGHNT, CDR2 YYREEE (reference sequence). The CDR3 consists of 15 residues. Here the CDR3 DNA reads TGTGCCAGCAGCTTGTCACAGGTGAACACCGGGGAGCTGTTTTTT. It encodes CASSLSQVNTGELFF.

This sequence joins TRBV7-2 and TRBJ2-3; tentatively, D is TRBD2 (5 bases). Trimming shortened V by 4 bases and J by 1 base, and 9 bases separated the two germline ends. This CDR3 region has 14 residues. Germline CDR1 SGHTA, CDR2 FQGNSA. The CDR3 reads CASSSRVRTDTQYF. CDR3 nucleotides: TGTGCCAGCAGCTCGAGGGTCCGCACAGATACGCAGTATTTT.

The V gene is TRBV15, the J gene TRBJ1-5; 10 bases align to TRBD1. This CDR3 is 16 amino acids long. Per germline, CDR1 LNHNV and CDR2 YYDKDF (reference sequence). Germline trimming cut 0 bases from V and 5 bases from J; bases unmatched to any gene: 4. This chain's CDR3 is CATSRDRGTGDQPQHF. CDR3 nucleotide sequence: TGTGCCACCAGCAGAGATCGGGGGACAGGGGATCAGCCCCAGCATTTT. Full variable domain (remainder filled in from reference TRBV15 and TRBJ1-5): DAMVIQNPRYQVTQFGKPVTLSCSQTLNHNVMYWYQQKSSQAPKLLFHYYDKDFNNEADTPDNFQSRRPNTSFCFLDIRSPGLGDTAMYLCATSRDRGTGDQPQHFGDGTRLSIL.

The chain joins TRBV6-5 to TRBJ2-7; possibly TRBD1 for D (6 bases). Looked up from germline, CDR1 is MNHEY and CDR2 is SVGAGI. Trimming cost V 4 bases and J 6 bases, with 13 bases left between them. The length of the CDR3 is 13 residues. The CDR3 DNA follows: TGTGCCAGCAGTTCCCGGGACATCAGCGAGCAGTACTTC. Protein sequence: CASSSRDISEQYF.

The chain employs TRBV6-5 and TRBJ1-3, with 9 bases matching TRBD1. Losses at the gene ends were 5 bases for V and 4 bases for J; bases not matched to a gene: 6. The CDR3 runs to 15 residues. Germline assignment: CDR1 MNHEY and CDR2 SVGAGI. The CDR3 sequence is CASSQQGAKGNTIYF. Here the CDR3 DNA reads TGTGCCAGCAGTCAACAGGGGGCGAAAGGAAACACCATATATTTT.

The rearrangement uses TRBV25-1 and TRBJ1-1, with 9 bases lining up with TRBD1. Trimming at V came to 2 bases and at J to 9 bases, leaving 13 bases not matched to a gene. The germline V gene encodes CDR1 MGHDK and CDR2 SYGVNS. This CDR3 spans 16 amino acids. The CDR3 coding sequence is TGTGCCAGCAGTGAAATGGGACAGGGACCCCCTAAAAAAGCTTTCTTT. This gives the protein CASSEMGQGPPKKAFF.

This chain connects TRBV4-2 to TRBJ2-5; TRBD2 matches 9 bases. The CDR3 totals 14 residues. The germline V gene has CDR1 LGHNA and CDR2 YNFKEQ. After removal of 0 bases from V and 5 bases from J, the junction contained 1 base not matched to a gene. The CDR3 region is CASSQEGLAETQYF. CDR3 sequence (DNA): TGTGCCAGCAGCCAAGAGGGACTAGCCGAGACCCAGTACTTC.

With regard to this clone: Other DNA sequences within the sample encode an identical CDR3. This rearrangement joins TRBV5-1 to TRBJ1-1; D is ambiguous. The CDR3 covers 13 residues. V lost 2 bases, J lost 1 base, and 6 bases lay in between. Germline V gene lookup returns CDR1 SGHRS and CDR2 YFSETQ. In DNA form, the CDR3 reads TGCGCCAGCAGCTTTGGGCCGAACACTGAAGCTTTCTTT. Amino acid sequence: CASSFGPNTEAFF. Based on the CDR3 plus reference TRBV5-1 and TRBJ1-1, the full variable domain is KAGVTQTPRYLIKTRGQQVTLSCSPISGHRSVSWYQQTPGQGLQFLFEYFSETQRNKGNFPGRFSGRQFSNSRSEMNVSTLELGDSALYLCASSFGPNTEAFFGQGTRLTVV.

The chain recombines TRBV7-9 with TRBJ1-6; 8 bases fit TRBD1. The germline CDR1 and CDR2 sequences are SEHNR and FQNEAQ (reference sequence). This CDR3 region has 14 residues. V dropped 4 bases and J dropped 9; count of bases not matched to a gene: 5. The CDR3 nucleotides read TGTGCCAGCAGCTGGGACAGGAGTTTTTCACCCCTCCACTTT. Protein: CASSWDRSFSPLHF.

The chain combines TRBV6-5 with TRBJ1-5; D is uncertain. This CDR3 has 13 residues. Germline CDR1 and CDR2: MNHEY and SVGAGI. Trimming removed 6 bases at V and 7 bases at J, with 13 bases between. CDR3 coding DNA: TGTGCCAGCAGCGCAGCAAACGGGCAGCCCCAGCATTTT. This gives the protein CASSAANGQPQHF.

The chain employs TRBV30 and TRBJ2-2; D is tentatively TRBD1 or TRBD2 (5 bases each). Per germline, CDR1 GTSNPN and CDR2 SVGIG (reference sequence). Trimming pared 4 bases from V and 1 base from J, leaving 10 bases between. The CDR3 has 14 residues. CDR3 residues: CAWTGTVNTGELFF. CDR3 DNA: TGTGCCTGGACTGGGACGGTGAACACCGGGGAGCTGTTTTTT.

The gene calls are TRBV28 and TRBJ1-4, with 7 bases that match TRBD1. The V segment lost 6 bases and the J segment 0 bases; nucleotides outside the gene matches: 7. From germline, CDR1 is MDHEN and CDR2 SYDVKM. The CDR3 consists of 16 residues. The CDR3 region has the DNA TGTGCCAGCAGGTCCGGGACAGACTCAACTAATGAAAAACTGTTTTTT. The encoded protein is CASRSGTDSTNEKLFF.

The rearrangement uses TRBV5-1 and TRBJ2-1, with D possibly being TRBD2 (5 bases). Per the germline V gene, CDR1 is SGHRS and CDR2 is YFSETQ. The CDR3 covers 15 residues. V lost 7 bases and J lost 0, with 14 bases in between. The CDR3: CASHFNGNSYNEQFF. The CDR3 region has the DNA TGCGCCAGCCACTTTAACGGGAACTCCTACAATGAGCAGTTCTTC.

The CDR3 reads CASSLVTGRFTEAFF. The CDR3 DNA reads TGCGCCAGCAGCTTGGTCACAGGGAGGTTCACTGAAGCTTTCTTT. V and J are TRBV5-1 and TRBJ1-1; D is possibly TRBD1 (6 bases). Germline CDR1 and CDR2: SGHRS and YFSETQ. The V and J ends lost 0 bases and 4 bases respectively, with 13 bases between them. This CDR3 has 15 amino acids.

V gene TRBV7-2 combines with J gene TRBJ1-3; a possible D gene is TRBD1 (6 bases). This CDR3 is 15 amino acids long. V dropped 4 bases and J dropped 4 bases, with 14 bases sitting between them. Per germline, CDR1 SGHTA and CDR2 FQGNSA. CDR3 in amino acids: CASSSTGSVGNTIYF. The CDR3 nucleotides are TGTGCCAGCAGCTCGACAGGTTCCGTCGGAAACACCATATATTTT.

The V and J genes are TRBV6-6 and TRBJ1-4, with a tentative D call TRBD1 (6 bases). CDR1 and CDR2 (germline): MNHNY, SVGAGI (reference sequence). V dropped 5 bases and J dropped 5 bases, with 12 bases sitting between them. The CDR3 runs 14 residues. The DNA for the CDR3 is TGTGCCAGCAGTAGGGGACAAGGAAATGAAAAACTGTTTTTT. Translating it yields CASSRGQGNEKLFF.

The rearrangement links TRBV19 to TRBJ1-6; D remains unclear. V was trimmed by 4 bases and J by 11 bases, leaving 9 bases between them. CDR3 length: 12 residues. Germline assignment: CDR1 LNHDA and CDR2 SQIVND (reference sequence). The CDR3, as DNA: TGTGCCAGTAGTAGGCCTAGGGCACCCCTCCACTTT. Amino acid sequence: CASSRPRAPLHF.

This chain uses TRBV11-2 with TRBJ1-1; perhaps TRBD1 as D (6 bases). V dropped 5 bases and J dropped 0 bases, with 19 bases sitting between them. Germline V gives CDR1 SGHAT, CDR2 FQNNGV. The CDR3 totals 17 residues. The CDR3 region has the DNA TGTGCCAGCAGCGAAACAAATTACAGGGTTTTGAACACTGAAGCTTTCTTT. Protein product: CASSETNYRVLNTEAFF.

This rearrangement joins TRBV27 to TRBJ1-4; TRBD1 agrees at 10 bases. CDR1 is MNHEY, CDR2 SMNVEV, per germline (reference sequence). V shed 5 bases, J shed 2 bases, and the junction held 8 bases outside the gene matches. This CDR3 has 17 residues. The CDR3 sequence: CASSRSWTGGTNEKLFF. The CDR3 nucleotides are TGTGCCAGCAGTCGTTCTTGGACAGGGGGGACTAATGAAAAACTGTTTTTT.

This chain uses TRBV30 with TRBJ2-3; no clear D gene. Germline assignment: CDR1 GTSNPN and CDR2 SVGIG (reference sequence). V was cut by 4 bases and J by 0 bases, with 8 bases left in between. CDR3 length: 13 residues. The CDR3 DNA follows: TGTGCCTGGAAACAGAGTAGCACAGATACGCAGTATTTT. It is translated as CAWKQSSTDTQYF. The full variable domain, its missing parts supplied by reference TRBV30 and TRBJ2-3, is SQTIHQWPATLVQPVGSPLSLECTVEGTSNPNLYWYRQAAGRGLQLLFYSVGIGQISSEVPQNLSASRPQDRQFILSSKKLLLSDSGFYLCAWKQSSTDTQYFGPGTRLTVL.

The chain couples TRBV7-9 to TRBJ1-1; D call uncertain. CDR1 and CDR2 (germline): SEHNR, FQNEAQ (reference sequence). The CDR3 consists of 13 residues. V was pared by 6 bases and J by 1 base, with 9 bases between. In DNA form, the CDR3 reads TGTGCCAGCAGTTACGAGGGGAACACTGAAGCTTTCTTT. Translated: CASSYEGNTEAFF.

The rearrangement joins TRBV9 to TRBJ2-2; the match to TRBD2 covers 10 bases. This CDR3 is 16 amino acids long. The J segment lost 0 bases and the V segment lost 5 bases, leaving 4 bases of the junction unmatched. The germline V gene has CDR1 SGDLS and CDR2 YYNGEE. DNA of the CDR3: TGTGCCAGCAGTTGGAGCGGGAGGGCGAACACCGGGGAGCTGTTTTTT. Translated, it gives CASSWSGRANTGELFF.

This sequence joins TRBV4-1 and TRBJ2-3, with a weak D call TRBD2 (6 bases). Looked up from germline, CDR1 is MGHRA and CDR2 is YSYEKL. V was pared by 4 bases and J by 7 bases, with 15 bases between. CDR3 length: 14 residues. The CDR3 loop reads CASSPVVSGYTQYF. CDR3 coding DNA: TGCGCCAGCAGCCCAGTCGTTAGCGGATATACGCAGTATTTT.

Note on this clone: Other DNA sequences of this sample code for an identical CDR3. The CDR3 here is CASSSTGEGYTF. DNA of the CDR3: TGTGCCAGCAGTTCGACCGGGGAGGGCTACACCTTC. The chain carries TRBV27 and TRBJ1-2; no firm D call. Trimming shortened V by 4 bases and J by 8 bases, and 11 bases separated the two germline ends. Germline lookup yields CDR1 MNHEY and CDR2 SMNVEV (reference sequence). This CDR3 has 12 amino acids.

V gene TRBV5-1 combines with J gene TRBJ2-7, with 10 bases lining up with TRBD2. Germline CDR1 is SGHRS and CDR2 is YFSETQ. The CDR3 runs to 15 residues. Losses at the gene ends were 3 bases for V and 2 bases for J; bases not matched to a gene: 5. Here the CDR3 DNA reads TGCGCCAGCAGCTCCACCGGACTAGCGGCCTACGAGCAGTACTTC. The encoded protein is CASSSTGLAAYEQYF.

V usage is TRBV6-5 and J usage is TRBJ1-1; D not certain. The CDR3 is made up of 13 amino acids. Germline assignment: CDR1 MNHEY and CDR2 SVGAGI. Trimming took off 5 bases at V and 0 bases at J, with 7 bases between the two ends. The CDR3 reads CASSLTLNTEAFF. The CDR3 DNA follows: TGTGCCAGCAGTCTCACGTTGAACACTGAAGCTTTCTTT.